A single TCR beta chain is shown here with its context. This clone was observed a single time. Base qualities were left out, and no much larger clone turns up one base away. The data belong to a study of graft-versus-host responses after intestinal transplantation (dated by TCRdb to 2020 to 2022). Study-level background: Multivisceral, liver-intestinal, or isolated intestinal transplants were received by the recipients. The cohort enrolled about 23 intestinal transplant recipients, one of whom was a retransplant, and 3 patients without pretransplant specimens were excluded. Graft-versus-host and host-versus-graft alloreactive T cell clones were tracked in the graft, circulation and bone marrow after intestinal transplantation using bulk TCR-beta CDR3 sequencing. Instead of going to the commercial service, samples from a few later patients were sequenced in-house on an Illumina MiSeq and processed with MiXCR. Alloreactive clones were identified by sequencing pre-transplant mixed lymphocyte reaction products and comparing them with unstimulated pre-transplant donor and recipient T cells. All recipients received anti-thymocyte globulin induction followed by maintenance tacrolimus and steroids for 3 to 4 years. Donor T cell macrochimerism was defined as a peak of at least 4% donor T cells among recipient peripheral blood mononuclear cells.

The time point label corresponds to: cells obtained before transplantation from donor or recipient. Mixed lymphocyte reactions plated 200,000 CFSE-labeled pre-transplant responders with 200,000 irradiated violet-dye-labeled stimulators and were cultured for 6 to 7 days. Proliferating CD3+CD4+CFSE-low and CD3+CD8+CFSE-low responder cells were FACS-sorted on a BD Influx sorter after the mixed lymphocyte reaction. Libraries were made using the immunoSEQ multiplex PCR assay. For most patients, genomic DNA was isolated using the Qiagen DNeasy Blood and Tissue Kit and was shipped frozen to Adaptive Biotechnologies for TCR sequencing. For most patients, genomic DNA was subjected to high-throughput TCR-beta CDR3 sequencing by Adaptive Biotechnologies. The published analysis was carried out like this. TCR sequencing data were retrieved from Adaptive's ImmunoSEQ software for about 17 patients, whereas three other patients were processed with MiXCR and VDJtools. To correct CD4 versus CD8 sorting errors, sequences present in both subsets at a frequency ratio below 5:1 were removed. CDR3 nucleotide sequences shared by donor and recipient were removed because the origin of these sequences could not be assigned. At least 2-fold expansion over unstimulated cells and a minimum CFSE-low frequency of 0.002% (template counts) or 0.001% (read counts) were required for clones to be classified as alloreactive. Clones detected in sequenced pre-transplant spleen, lymph node, or MLR CFSE-low populations of the donor or recipient were defined as mappable. Cumulative frequency of alloreactive clones was calculated as a percentage of all sequences weighted by copy number. Held by TCRdb, this immuneACCESS table contains in-frame sequences only and omits some clones. Under half of the omission traces to an unresolved V gene where checked; the cause of the rest is unknown. The DNA gave D and trimming, while V, J and clone size come from that table. Counted in this sample were roughly 17,000 clones; about two fifths of them appeared once. The ten largest account for roughly 3.6% of the sample.

Overall study results and their limits: Patients with donor T cell macrochimerism had high GvH to HvG T cell clonal ratios in their allografts. GvH clones turned up in recipient bone marrow, with some appearing earlier in ileal mucosa or blood, a pattern consistent with an intestinal mucosal origin. The conclusions were limited by the relatively low number and heterogeneity of the intestinal transplant patients. Early after transplant, declines in HvG clones were associated with peak levels of circulating GvH clones.

Trimmed from V: 7 bases; trimmed from J: 6 bases; junction bases lacking a gene match: 19. Via the germline V gene, CDR1 is LGHNT and CDR2 FRNRAP. CDR3 length: 18 amino acids, cysteine to phenylalanine. CDR3 DNA only is kept here, 54 bases in frame from base 1. The receptor comes from a human patient who received an intestinal transplant. Here the chain combines TRBV12-5 and TRBJ2-1; 9 central bases correspond to TRBD1. The sample consisted of alloreactive CD8+ T cells from a mixed lymphocyte reaction culture, taken before intestinal transplant. According to the study, the label for this sample's cell subset or site signals: CFSE-low proliferating T cells sorted from roughly 6-day pre-transplant mixed lymphocyte reaction (GvH or HvG direction). The DNA sequence is as follows: TGTGCTAGTGCCCTACGCCGGGACAGGGAATCATGGTGCAATGAGCAGTTCTTC. Its protein reads: CASALRRDRESWCNEQFF.